This entry lists 9 T cell receptor beta chains sequenced from one sample in a study of response to subunit inactivated influenza vaccine. TCRdb reanalysed the RT-PCR reads using MiXCR and keeps one entry per CDR3 protein. The sample carries 150,000 to 200,000 distinct CDR3 sequences, approximately 12% recorded once. The sample was also linked to a second study, of T cells expressing NK-cell markers. That work contributes: TCR beta libraries carry UMIs added by 5'RACE template switching.

The sample in question was CD8+ T cells sorted from PBMCs, obtained approximately 12 days after vaccination. The receptors were gathered from a man aged 45-60 years who received an inactivated influenza vaccine.

The CDR3 DNA is TGTGCCAGCAGTGAAGCGCCTCCCCTGCAGTACTTC. Protein product: CASSEAPPLQYF. This chain joins TRBV6-1 and TRBJ2-7; D is ambiguous. The CDR3 runs to 12 residues. The V gene lost 0 bases and the J gene lost 9 bases, with 9 bases spanning the gap. Germline CDR1 and CDR2: MNHNS and SASEGT.

The CDR3 region has the DNA TGTGCCAGCAGTTACTTTGGCAGAACAACCGGGGAGCTGTTTTTT. This gives the protein CASSYFGRTTGELFF. The rearrangement uses TRBV6-5 and TRBJ2-2; the D is unclear. The CDR3 is 15 residues long. CDR1 MNHEY and CDR2 SVGAGI come from the germline V gene. V lost 1 base and J 5 bases, leaving 11 bases between the germline ends.

Written as DNA, the CDR3 is TGCAGTGCTAGAGATGCGACGGTTAACACCGGGGAGCTGTTTTTT. Translation gives CSARDATVNTGELFF. The chain has TRBV20-1 and TRBJ2-2, with D unresolved. With 0 bases removed from V and 2 bases from J, the gap between germline ends came to 10 bases. The CDR3 consists of 15 residues. Looked up from germline, CDR1 is DFQATT and CDR2 is SNEGSKA (reference sequence).

This rearrangement joins TRBV28 to TRBJ2-4, with TRBD2 matching over 13 bases. Germline V gives CDR1 MDHEN, CDR2 SYDVKM. V shed 4 bases and J 7 bases; nucleotides not matched to a gene: 10. The CDR3 totals 17 residues. The CDR3 nucleotides read TGTGCCAGCAGTTCGTTGGGACTAGCGGGATATGGGAACATTCAGTACTTC. Its protein is CASSSLGLAGYGNIQYF. The variable domain in full, with the rest retrieved from reference TRBV28 and TRBJ2-4, is DVKVTQSSRYLVKRTGEKVFLECVQDMDHENMFWYRQDPGLGLRLIYFSYDVKMKEKGDIPEGYSVSREKKERFSLILESASTNQTSMYLCASSSLGLAGYGNIQYFGAGTRLSVL.

This clonotype has just a few counts. The chain uses TRBV4-1 and TRBJ2-1; D possibly matches TRBD1 or TRBD2 (5 bases each). V was cut by 4 bases and J by 15 bases, with 28 bases left in between. This CDR3 is built from 16 residues. Germline assignment: CDR1 MGHRA and CDR2 YSYEKL. The CDR3 spells CASSPSARGPPQGRFF. CDR3 coding DNA: TGCGCCAGCAGCCCCTCGGCTAGAGGGCCCCCTCAGGGTCGGTTCTTC.

This clonotype was observed once. This chain joins TRBV30 and TRBJ2-7, with TRBD1 identical over 8 bases. V dropped 2 bases and J dropped 5; count of bases not matched to a gene: 14. Per germline, CDR1 GTSNPN and CDR2 SVGIG (reference sequence). The CDR3 totals 16 residues. CDR3 sequence: CAWSPGQATGFDEQYF. The CDR3 nucleotides read TGTGCCTGGAGTCCGGGACAGGCCACGGGATTCGACGAGCAGTACTTC. The whole variable domain, filled in from reference TRBV30 and TRBJ2-7, reads SQTIHQWPATLVQPVGSPLSLECTVEGTSNPNLYWYRQAAGRGLQLLFYSVGIGQISSEVPQNLSASRPQDRQFILSSKKLLLSDSGFYLCAWSPGQATGFDEQYFGPGTRLTVT.

This clonotype occurred many times. The rearrangement uses TRBV7-9 and TRBJ2-5, with D perhaps being TRBD1 or TRBD2 (5 bases each). Germline V CDR1 and CDR2: SEHNR, FQNEAQ (reference sequence). CDR3 size: 15 residues. V lost 4 bases to trimming and J lost 2 bases, with 14 bases between them. The CDR3 coding sequence is TGTGCCAGCAGCTCGAGAGGGGCATATCAAGAGACCCAGTACTTC. It is translated as CASSSRGAYQETQYF.

This clonotype was seen more than once but under ten times. The chain employs TRBV6-2 or TRBV6-3 and TRBJ1-2; 7 nucleotides align to TRBD1. The germline V gene has CDR1 MNHEY and CDR2 SVGEGT. V dropped 0 bases and J dropped 4; count of bases not matched to a gene: 2. This CDR3 is 14 amino acids long. The chain's CDR3 is CASSYSGTAYGYTF. In nucleotides, the CDR3 is TGTGCCAGCAGTTACTCGGGGACAGCCTATGGCTACACCTTC.

The rearrangement joins TRBV7-9 to TRBJ2-1; 9 bases line up with TRBD2. The CDR3 covers 16 residues. The junction had 7 bases not matched to a gene; V was cut back by 6 bases and J by 1 base. CDR1 is SEHNR, CDR2 FQNEAQ, per germline (reference sequence). The CDR3, as DNA: TGTGCCAGCAGTCCAGGGCGGGGGGGATCCTACAATGAGCAGTTCTTC. Translating gives CASSPGRGGSYNEQFF.